These 17 T cell receptor beta chains originate from one sample sequenced in a study of blood T cell repertoires in COVID-19. TCRdb's copy holds only in-frame clones and misses some; the assay was immunoSEQ multiplex PCR. The sample records about 270,000 clones, about 86% being singletons. Material: peripheral blood. All receptors come from a man aged 80 or over with acute or convalescent COVID-19.

The rearrangement links TRBV28 to TRBJ2-5; D is perhaps TRBD1 (5 bases). The V and J ends lost 2 bases and 1 base respectively, with 20 bases between them. Per the germline V gene, CDR1 is MDHEN and CDR2 is SYDVKM. This CDR3 has 18 amino acids. In DNA, the CDR3 is TGTGCCAGCAGTTTACCTGGGGCAACTAAAAACCCCCAAGAGACCCAGTACTTC. Amino acids: CASSLPGATKNPQETQYF.

This chain uses TRBV3-1 (or the pseudogene TRBV3-2) with TRBJ1-1; D not certain. CDR3 size: 13 residues. In germline, CDR1 is LGHDT, CDR2 YNNKEL (reference sequence). V lost 5 bases and J 10 bases, leaving 17 bases between the germline ends. The CDR3 region is CASSGNYFSGAFF. The CDR3 region has the DNA TGTGCCAGCAGCGGAAACTACTTCTCGGGAGCTTTCTTT.

This clone was counted at least ten times. V and J are TRBV6-2 or TRBV6-3 and TRBJ2-1, with 7 positions matching TRBD1. CDR3 size: 16 residues. V shed 0 bases, J shed 8 bases, and the junction held 10 bases outside the gene matches. Germline V gives CDR1 MNHEY, CDR2 SVGEGT. The CDR3 loop reads CASSYSPDRVWYEQFF. CDR3 in DNA: TGTGCCAGCAGTTACTCCCCCGACAGGGTGTGGTATGAGCAGTTCTTC.

Comment on this clone: A junction end diverges from the germline sequence, so it may reflect a read error. This chain connects TRBV7-7 to TRBJ2-5, with 13 bases matching TRBD2. Germline V gene lookup returns CDR1 SSHAT and CDR2 FNYEAQ (reference sequence). CDR3 length: 16 amino acids. In DNA form, the CDR3 reads TGTGCTAGCAGCTTAGGGGGACTAGCGGGGCAAGAGACCCAGTACTTC. It specifies CASSLGGLAGQETQYF.

This chain links TRBV5-1 with TRBJ2-7, with D unclear. V shed 4 bases and J shed 2 bases, with 16 bases lying between them. Germline V gene lookup returns CDR1 SGHRS and CDR2 YFSETQ. There are 15 residues in the CDR3. The CDR3 here is CASSPWVGVAYEQYF. The DNA of the CDR3 is TGCGCCAGCAGCCCGTGGGTTGGAGTCGCCTACGAGCAGTACTTC.

This clone has more than one count but fewer than ten. The chain recombines TRBV11-1 with TRBJ1-4, with 10 bases that match TRBD1. From germline, CDR1 is SGHAT and CDR2 FQDESV (reference sequence). This CDR3 comprises 14 residues. V was pared by 5 bases and J by 10 bases, with 7 bases of the junction left unmatched. Written as DNA, the CDR3 is TGTGCCAGCAGCCACCGGGACAGGGGAGGAAAACTGTTTTTT. Amino acid sequence: CASSHRDRGGKLFF.

The chain employs TRBV7-2 and TRBJ2-1; TRBD2 aligns across 15 bases. Germline CDR1 and CDR2: SGHTA and FQGNSA. There are 16 residues in the CDR3. With 1 base clipped from V and 9 bases from J, the junction kept 4 bases outside the gene matches. DNA for the CDR3: TGTGCCAGCAGCTTAGTTGGACTAGCGGGGGGGGCTGAGCAGTTCTTC. This sequence encodes CASSLVGLAGGAEQFF.

The rearrangement joins TRBV12-2 to TRBJ2-7; the D call TRBD2 from the table was never checked on the DNA. TRBV12-2 is a known pseudogene. The CDR3 consists of 22 residues. The CDR3 DNA is TGTGCACGCGGGGTTCGGGACAGGGAGCCAGCGGGAGGCCTTTGGCGCACCTACGAGCAGTACTTC. Translated, it gives CARGVRDREPAGGLWRTYEQYF.

This clone was detected many times. This rearrangement joins TRBV28 to TRBJ2-7; D unresolved. V was cut by 5 bases and J by 6 bases, with 11 bases left in between. This CDR3 has 12 residues. CDR1 MDHEN and CDR2 SYDVKM come from the germline V gene. The CDR3 nucleotides are TGTGCCAGCAGTCCTTCCTACGGCGAGCAGTACTTC. Translating gives CASSPSYGEQYF.

This clone was counted a few times. The CDR3 DNA reads as TGTGCCAGCAGCCGACAGGTGTTTAGCACAGATACGCAGTATTTT. This gives the protein CASSRQVFSTDTQYF. This rearrangement joins TRBV6-5 to TRBJ2-3, with D maybe TRBD1 (6 bases). The CDR3 length is 15 residues. The ends were cut back, 6 bases at V and 0 bases at J, with 13 bases in the middle. Germline CDR1 and CDR2: MNHEY and SVGAGI.

This chain joins TRBV19 and TRBJ1-1, with 9 bases aligning to TRBD1. The CDR3 runs 19 residues. The trim removed 4 bases at V and 0 bases at J, leaving 15 bases unmatched. Germline lookup yields CDR1 LNHDA and CDR2 SQIVND (reference sequence). The CDR3 bases are TGTGCCAGTAGTAGATCCCTCGGACAGGGGCTTTTCATGAACACTGAAGCTTTCTTT. It codes for CASSRSLGQGLFMNTEAFF.

This sequence joins TRBV7-9 and TRBJ2-6; D uncertain. V dropped 6 bases and J dropped 4 bases, with 7 bases sitting between them. CDR1 SEHNR and CDR2 FQNEAQ come from the germline V gene (reference sequence). The CDR3 loop spans 13 amino acids. The CDR3 loop reads CASRRSGANVLTF. CDR3 bases: TGTGCCAGCAGGAGATCGGGGGCCAACGTCCTGACTTTC.

The J gene is TRBJ2-1, the V gene TRBV19, with TRBD1 matching 8 bases. The germline gives CDR1 LNHDA, CDR2 SQIVND (reference sequence). CDR3 size: 15 residues. V was clipped by 6 bases and J by 9 bases; unmatched bases: 13. This CDR3 is CASSGGTGRVGEQFF. CDR3 nucleotide sequence: TGTGCCAGTAGCGGCGGGACAGGACGGGTGGGTGAGCAGTTCTTC.

The chain recombines TRBV2 with TRBJ2-3; D perhaps matches TRBD2 (5 bases). The germline V gene has CDR1 SNHLY and CDR2 FYNNEI. The CDR3 runs to 16 residues. Trimming left V 3 bases short and J 0 bases short, with 13 bases between. CDR3 amino acids: CASSDRSGDSTDTQYF. DNA for the CDR3: TGTGCCAGCAGTGATCGAAGCGGAGACAGCACAGATACGCAGTATTTT.

The chain links TRBV28 to TRBJ2-7; 10 bases match TRBD2. The CDR3 runs 15 residues. V lost 6 bases and J lost 2; bases outside the gene matches: 7. The germline CDR1 and CDR2 sequences are MDHEN and SYDVKM. CDR3 in DNA: TGTGCCAGCAGGCCACCGGGACTAGCGACCTACGAGCAGTACTTC. Amino acids: CASRPPGLATYEQYF.

V is TRBV11-2 and J is TRBJ1-2, with D possibly TRBD1 on 5 matching bases. V gave up 4 bases and J gave up 0 bases, with 9 bases separating them. CDR1 SGHAT and CDR2 FQNNGV come from the germline V gene. The CDR3 loop spans 14 amino acids. CDR3 sequence reads: CASSSSTANYGYTF. The CDR3 nucleotides read TGTGCCAGCAGCTCTTCGACAGCTAACTATGGCTACACCTTC. Based on the CDR3 plus reference TRBV11-2 and TRBJ1-2, the full variable domain is EAGVAQSPRYKIIEKRQSVAFWCNPISGHATLYWYQQILGQGPKLLIQFQNNGVVDDSQLPKDRFSAERLKGVDSTLKIQPAKLEDSAVYLCASSSSTANYGYTFGSGTRLTVV.

This sequence joins TRBV10-3 and TRBJ2-7, with TRBD2 identical over 10 bases. Germline V CDR1 and CDR2: ENHRY, SYGVKD. V dropped 4 bases and J dropped 4; count of bases not matched to a gene: 10. The CDR3 length is 16 residues. The CDR3 protein is CAISGGSGRVFYEQYF. The CDR3 nucleotides read TGTGCCATCAGTGGAGGAAGCGGGAGGGTTTTTTACGAGCAGTACTTC.